This T cell receptor beta chain is drawn from a study of shared clonotypes between healthy human individuals. From germline, CDR1 is SGHTA and CDR2 FQGTGA. The V gene lost 5 bases and the J gene lost 5 bases, with 18 bases spanning the gap. The CDR3 length is 15 residues. TCRdb keeps only in-frame clones here, not all; method: immunoSEQ multiplex PCR. The table has 450,000 to 650,000 clones, 70% to 80% seen once. J is TRBJ2-5 and V is TRBV7-3, with D maybe TRBD2 (6 bases). Sequencing was done on a sample of PBMCs. This sequence originates from a woman in her 40s in good health. Some clones in this sample may be carry-over from other donors' samples. The CDR3 is CASSPRGTSRETQYF. CDR3 bases: TGTGCCAGCAGCCCCCGGGGCACTAGCAGGGAGACCCAGTACTTC.